This TCR beta chain was sequenced in a study of graft-versus-host responses after intestinal transplantation. Here immunoSEQ multiplex PCR was the method, and the copy in TCRdb shows in-frame clones only, minus some. This sample has roughly 64,000 clones, with roughly nine tenths found just once. CDR1 MNHEY and CDR2 SMNVEV come from the germline V gene (reference sequence). CDR3 length equals 17 residues. V was cut by 6 bases and J by 3 bases, with 24 bases left in between. As regards this clone: Its antigen remains unidentified.

Material: unstimulated CD8+ T cells sorted from spleen or lymph node cells, obtained before transplant. The sequence derives from a human donor who was the organ donor for an intestinal transplant. The chain couples TRBV27 to TRBJ2-7; TRBD1 might be the D (7 bases). The CDR3 is CASSFDVGGDRVYEQYF. The DNA of the CDR3 is TGTGCCAGCAGCTTCGACGTGGGGGGAGACAGGGTCTACGAGCAGTACTTC.